These 3 T cell receptor beta chains came from one sample sequenced in a study of beta chain features in type 1 diabetes. Study-wide findings and caveats: Significant though moderate, a shortening of TCRB CDR3s appeared in all four CD4+ subsets of Type 1 diabetes patients.

What was sequenced were expressed TCRB transcripts, since all of the isolated RNA had been reverse transcribed. The method was immunoSEQ multiplex PCR; TCRdb's version includes in-frame clones alone and lacks a portion of them. The sample records a few hundred thousand clones, roughly 20% being singletons. Which antigens these TCRs recognize remains unknown. The sequenced sample consisted of naive CD4+ T cells from blood. All receptors come from a woman aged 40 to 55 with type 1 diabetes.

The chain combines TRBV6-5 with TRBJ1-2, with D unresolved. CDR1 MNHEY and CDR2 SVGAGI come from the germline V gene. The V gene lost 2 bases and the J gene lost 3 bases, with 7 bases spanning the gap. CDR3 size: 13 residues. In nucleotides, the CDR3 is TGTGCCAGCAGTTACGGAGAGGACTATGGCTACACCTTC. Its protein is CASSYGEDYGYTF.

This sequence joins TRBV7-9 and TRBJ2-1; 8 bases map to TRBD2. V dropped 3 bases and J dropped 7; count of bases not matched to a gene: 5. The CDR3 has 14 amino acids. Germline values: CDR1 SEHNR, CDR2 FQNEAQ (reference sequence). The CDR3 nucleotides read TGTGCCAGCAGCTTCGAGCGGGAGAGGAATGAGCAGTTCTTC. As protein: CASSFERERNEQFF.

This clone was detected only a few times. The rearrangement uses TRBV19 and TRBJ2-6; 9 bases map to TRBD1. Trimming at V came to 4 bases and at J to 2 bases, leaving 9 bases not matched to a gene. The CDR3 is 18 amino acids. Germline V gene lookup returns CDR1 LNHDA and CDR2 SQIVND (reference sequence). In nucleotides, the CDR3 is TGTGCCAGTAGTACCCGTGGACAGGGGACTACTGGGGCCAACGTCCTGACTTTC. Its translation: CASSTRGQGTTGANVLTF.